This T cell receptor (beta chain) was profiled in a study of shared clonotypes between healthy human individuals. General observations from the study: Roughly 5% of naive CD4 clonotypes were shared across four donors. Sharing of clonotypes among donors was expected to vary with sequencing depth.

Of note for this clone: The antigen is not known.

The CDR3 extends over 17 amino acids. Germline lookup yields CDR1 SNHLY and CDR2 FYNNEI. Between the trimmed V and J ends, which lost 1 base and 5 bases, there was a span of 20 bases. The run depth of the assay was deep. TCRdb's copy holds only in-frame clones and misses some; the assay was immunoSEQ multiplex PCR. The sample includes about 1,500,000 clones, around 97% of them seen just once. V and J are TRBV2 and TRBJ2-5; D is unclear. The clonotype comes from a man aged 25 to 40 in good health. The sequencing input was naive CD4+ T cells sorted from blood. As for subset: CD45RA+ positively selected. The CDR3: CASSEDRATHSGETQYF. The DNA for the CDR3 is TGTGCCAGCAGTGAAGATCGAGCGACGCACTCCGGGGAGACCCAGTACTTC.